The rows below give T cell receptor beta chains drawn from one sample of a study of shared clonotypes between healthy human individuals. Some clones are missing from TCRdb's copy, which holds only in-frame ones; the method was immunoSEQ multiplex PCR. The data hold fewer than 600,000 clones, with around 78% observed a single time. Sequencing was performed on PBMCs. Every receptor here comes from a woman aged 40 to 50 in good health. Some clones in this sample may be carry-over from other donors' samples. Each CDR3 is given with its conserved first and last residue. D genes are given only for firm matches. Rows give clone size only sometimes, using once, few, many, or a class for an expanded clone.

J gene	clone size	D gene	V gene	CDR3 protein	CDR3 DNA
TRBJ2-7	-	-	TRBV28	CASSPAGTPLYEQYF	TGTGCCAGCAGTCCTGCCGGGACCCCTCTCTACGAGCAGTACTTC
TRBJ2-5	few	-	TRBV28	CASTSLRGPSGETQYF	TGTGCCAGCACCTCCCTTCGCGGCCCCTCTGGGGAGACCCAGTACTTC
TRBJ1-1	-	-	TRBV5-4	CASSLAQNTEAFF	TGTGCCAGCAGCTTGGCACAAAACACTGAAGCTTTCTTT
TRBJ2-7	-	-	TRBV29-1	CSVTPTATYEQYF	TGCAGCGTTACCCCCACGGCGACCTACGAGCAGTACTTC
TRBJ2-7	-	-	TRBV27	CASTSDGDEQYF	TGTGCCAGCACCTCGGACGGTGACGAGCAGTACTTC
TRBJ1-3	-	-	TRBV28	CASSLNFLGAAGNTIYF	TGTGCCAGCAGTTTAAATTTTCTGGGGGCGGCCGGAAACACCATATATTTT
TRBJ2-1	-	TRBD2	TRBV4-2	CASSQSGTSGTNEQFF	TGTGCCAGCAGCCAAAGCGGGACTAGCGGGACCAATGAGCAGTTCTTC
TRBJ2-5	-	-	TRBV4-1	CASSHWRGETQYF	TGCGCCAGCAGCCACTGGAGGGGTGAGACCCAGTACTTC
TRBJ2-7	-	-	TRBV27	CASSYGHDYEQYF	TGTGCCAGCAGTTACGGACACGACTACGAGCAGTACTTC
TRBJ1-1	-	-	TRBV19	CASSSRQVRDTEAFF	TGTGCCAGTAGTAGCCGACAGGTTCGGGACACTGAAGCTTTCTTT
TRBJ2-5	-	-	TRBV5-1	CASSELSRETQYF	TGCGCCAGCAGCGAACTAAGTAGAGAGACCCAGTACTTC
TRBJ2-2	-	TRBD2	TRBV7-9	CASSSGTSGRIGELFF	TGTGCCAGCAGCTCGGGGACTAGCGGGAGAATCGGGGAGCTGTTTTTT
TRBJ1-4	-	-	TRBV28	CAAGVGTNEKLFF	TGTGCCGCGGGGGTAGGAACTAATGAAAAACTGTTTTTT
TRBJ2-5	-	-	TRBV21-1	CASSKGSLTDQETQYF	TGTGCCAGCAGCAAAGGATCCCTGACAGATCAAGAGACCCAGTACTTC
TRBJ2-1	-	-	TRBV5-6	CASSLGGTFTYNEQFF	TGTGCCAGCAGCTTGGGCGGGACTTTCACATACAATGAGCAGTTCTTC
TRBJ2-7	once	TRBD2	TRBV7-8	CASSASGDYEQYF	TGTGCCAGCAGTGCTAGCGGAGACTACGAGCAGTACTTC